A selection of T cell receptor beta chains follows, all from one sample in a study of monozygotic twins with inflammatory bowel disease. TCRdb reprocessed the 5' RACE reads, with one entry per CDR3 protein and no DNA. In total, the table holds 350,000 to 500,000 distinct CDR3 sequences. The specimen was blood. The receptors were sampled from a human donor with ulcerative colitis or Crohn's disease, or a healthy co-twin of an affected twin (not recorded which). Both conserved end residues are part of each CDR3. Fields, in order: V gene, J gene, CDR3 protein.

v_gene: TRBV5-1; j_gene: TRBJ1-1; CDR3aa: CASNYEGGTEAFF
v_gene: TRBV12-3/TRBV12-4; j_gene: TRBJ1-2; CDR3aa: CASSSSAGYTF
v_gene: TRBV6-5; j_gene: TRBJ2-2; CDR3aa: CASSYLAGAWSGELFF
v_gene: TRBV29-1; j_gene: TRBJ2-1; CDR3aa: CSVEKGQGTGEQFF
v_gene: TRBV3-1; j_gene: TRBJ1-5; CDR3aa: CASSQGLRLPQPQHF
v_gene: TRBV20-1; j_gene: TRBJ2-5; CDR3aa: CSAPGTSGGYKETQYF
v_gene: TRBV15; j_gene: TRBJ1-2; CDR3aa: CATSPGRAAAYGYTF
v_gene: TRBV7-2; j_gene: TRBJ1-1; CDR3aa: CASSLNSGTGGSAFF
v_gene: TRBV20-1; j_gene: TRBJ2-2; CDR3aa: CSAPEGDTGELFF
v_gene: TRBV20-1; j_gene: TRBJ1-4; CDR3aa: CSARDGGQGRREKLFF
v_gene: TRBV7-9; j_gene: TRBJ1-1; CDR3aa: CASSFKGNTEAFF
v_gene: TRBV29-1; j_gene: TRBJ2-5; CDR3aa: CSVARSQETQYF
v_gene: TRBV5-1; j_gene: TRBJ2-1; CDR3aa: CASSFQSYNEQFF
v_gene: TRBV28; j_gene: TRBJ2-3; CDR3aa: CASRRGFTDTQYF
v_gene: TRBV30; j_gene: TRBJ2-1; CDR3aa: CAWDPSPGGPNEQFF
v_gene: TRBV20-1; j_gene: TRBJ2-1; CDR3aa: CSAVPGTSDNLEQFF
v_gene: TRBV9; j_gene: TRBJ2-2; CDR3aa: CASSGLTGELFF
v_gene: TRBV12-3/TRBV12-4; j_gene: TRBJ2-5; CDR3aa: CASKVAGARETQYF
v_gene: TRBV7-3; j_gene: TRBJ2-1; CDR3aa: CASSLWPAGTYNEQFF
v_gene: TRBV7-9; j_gene: TRBJ1-1; CDR3aa: CASSGGTGSNTEAFF
v_gene: TRBV6-1; j_gene: TRBJ1-2; CDR3aa: CASSAAPGTYTF
v_gene: TRBV20-1; j_gene: TRBJ2-7; CDR3aa: CSATTSGAYEQYF
v_gene: TRBV7-3; j_gene: TRBJ2-1; CDR3aa: CASSSRSGVGEQFF
v_gene: TRBV12-3/TRBV12-4; j_gene: TRBJ2-3; CDR3aa: CASTDRGRRQHF
v_gene: TRBV7-2; j_gene: TRBJ2-5; CDR3aa: CASSLRAVTQETQYF
v_gene: TRBV4-2; j_gene: TRBJ1-1; CDR3aa: CASSQDGVRGVNTEAFF
v_gene: TRBV6-2/TRBV6-3; j_gene: TRBJ2-1; CDR3aa: CASTLAGGASYNEQFF
v_gene: TRBV5-1; j_gene: TRBJ2-2; CDR3aa: CASSLLLAEFGGELFF
v_gene: TRBV7-2; j_gene: TRBJ2-1; CDR3aa: CASSLAWPVYNEQFF
v_gene: TRBV3-1; j_gene: TRBJ1-1; CDR3aa: CASSQDLGLAFF
v_gene: TRBV7-8; j_gene: TRBJ2-2; CDR3aa: CASSLVRGSTGELFF
v_gene: TRBV5-1; j_gene: TRBJ1-5; CDR3aa: CASSQTGKQPQHF
v_gene: TRBV5-1; j_gene: TRBJ2-3; CDR3aa: CASSSASGGADTQYF
v_gene: TRBV18; j_gene: TRBJ1-1; CDR3aa: CASSPLDSGGTEAFF
v_gene: TRBV7-2; j_gene: TRBJ1-2; CDR3aa: CASSINYGYTF
v_gene: TRBV4-2; j_gene: TRBJ2-7; CDR3aa: CASSHRAKQGIPSEQYF
v_gene: TRBV14; j_gene: TRBJ1-2; CDR3aa: CASSPTLEDRGNYGYTF
v_gene: TRBV14; j_gene: TRBJ1-1; CDR3aa: CASSQDRSEAFF
v_gene: TRBV20-1; j_gene: TRBJ1-2; CDR3aa: CSARSGVNYGYTF
v_gene: TRBV7-9; j_gene: TRBJ2-1; CDR3aa: CASSLQFPYNEQFF
v_gene: TRBV29-1; j_gene: TRBJ2-1; CDR3aa: CSVLTSGSYNEQFF
v_gene: TRBV4-1; j_gene: TRBJ1-4; CDR3aa: CAKSTRKRPGTNEKLFF
v_gene: TRBV20-1; j_gene: TRBJ1-5; CDR3aa: CSAKQGPDSNQPQHF
v_gene: TRBV15; j_gene: TRBJ1-1; CDR3aa: CATSGTYTEAFF
v_gene: TRBV9; j_gene: TRBJ2-1; CDR3aa: CASSGSGHSYNEQFF
v_gene: TRBV19; j_gene: TRBJ2-4; CDR3aa: CASSRPTGQLAKNIQYF
v_gene: TRBV27; j_gene: TRBJ1-1; CDR3aa: CASSFPAGEAFF
v_gene: TRBV20-1; j_gene: TRBJ2-3; CDR3aa: CSVAGGTDTQYF
v_gene: TRBV20-1; j_gene: TRBJ2-5; CDR3aa: CSAIQSSPETQYF
v_gene: TRBV7-9; j_gene: TRBJ1-1; CDR3aa: CASSLVGRKTTEAFF
v_gene: TRBV20-1; j_gene: TRBJ1-5; CDR3aa: CSAKAFNQPQHF
v_gene: TRBV14; j_gene: TRBJ1-1; CDR3aa: CASSQGGSPEAFF
v_gene: TRBV24-1; j_gene: TRBJ2-7; CDR3aa: CATSDRDASQTYEQYF